The rows below give T cell receptor beta chains drawn from one sample of a study of control samples from healthy donors and cancer patients. The data were produced by immunoSEQ multiplex PCR, yet TCRdb's version contains in-frame clones alone and is incomplete. The top ten clones hold about 9.9% of a sample with more than 60,000 clones, 75% to 90% of them seen once. Sequenced input: PBMCs. All receptors come from a woman in her 50s with colorectal cancer. Each CDR3 is given with its conserved first and last residue. Fields, in order: CDR3 DNA, CDR3 protein, V gene, J gene, clone size, D gene. D genes are given only for firm matches. Size tells how often a clone was seen (once, few, many) or the class of an expanded clone, and some rows leave it out.

TGTGCCAGCCAACCTTCAGGGGTCACTAATGAAAAACTGTTTTTT	CASQPSGVTNEKLFF	TRBV6-5	TRBJ1-4	.	.
TGTGCCAGCAGCTTAGGGGATTATAATTCACCCCTCCACTTT	CASSLGDYNSPLHF	TRBV5-6	TRBJ1-6	few	.
TGTGCCTGGAGTGTCGACAGGACCATGGGATTGAACACTGAAGCTTTCTTT	CAWSVDRTMGLNTEAFF	TRBV30	TRBJ1-1	once	.
TGTGCCAGCAGTTTAACCGGGACAGGCCTCTACAATGAGCAGTTCTTC	CASSLTGTGLYNEQFF	TRBV25-1	TRBJ2-1	few	TRBD1
TGCGCCAGTCGCGGAGATGAGGATTCACCCCTCCACTTT	CASRGDEDSPLHF	TRBV5-1	TRBJ1-6	.	.
TGTGCCAGCAGCTTAACGACTGCGAGCACAGATACGCAGTATTTT	CASSLTTASTDTQYF	TRBV7-3	TRBJ2-3	.	.
TGTGCCAGCTCACCCGACGGTGGACTCACCGGGGAGCTGTTTTTT	CASSPDGGLTGELFF	TRBV18	TRBJ2-2	few	.
TGCGCCAGCAGTGGTTTAGCGGGGGAGGAGCAGTTCTTC	CASSGLAGEEQFF	TRBV10-1	TRBJ2-1	.	TRBD2
TGTGCCAGCAGCCAGGCGGGGCTAGCGGCCCAAGAGACCCAGTACTTC	CASSQAGLAAQETQYF	TRBV28	TRBJ2-5	few	TRBD2
TGTGCCAGCAGTTTAACCTCAGTTACCGGGACAGGGCAGAATTTT	CASSLTSVTGTGQNF	TRBV6-2/TRBV6-3	TRBJ1-5	.	TRBD1
TGTGCCACCTGGACAGAAACTAACTATGGCTACACCTTC	CATWTETNYGYTF	TRBV10-3	TRBJ1-2	.	.
TGTGCCAGTAGTTCCGGACAGGGTGATCAGCCCCAGCATTTT	CASSSGQGDQPQHF	TRBV19	TRBJ1-5	.	TRBD1
TGTGCCAGCAAGGGGTTAAAATCACCCCTCCACTTT	CASKGLKSPLHF	TRBV6-5	TRBJ1-6	.	.